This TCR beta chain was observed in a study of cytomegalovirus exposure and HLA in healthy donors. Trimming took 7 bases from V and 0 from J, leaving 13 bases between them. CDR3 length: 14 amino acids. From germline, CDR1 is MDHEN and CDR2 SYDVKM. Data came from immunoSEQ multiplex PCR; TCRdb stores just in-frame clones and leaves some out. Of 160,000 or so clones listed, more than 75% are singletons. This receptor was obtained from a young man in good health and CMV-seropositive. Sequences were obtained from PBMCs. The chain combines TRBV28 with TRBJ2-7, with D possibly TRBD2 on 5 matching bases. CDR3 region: CASISSVSSYEQYF. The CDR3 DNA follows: TGTGCCAGCATTAGTAGCGTGAGCTCCTACGAGCAGTACTTC.